The entry below gives a single T cell receptor beta chain sequence along with its context. Primers included in the PCR were 60 Vbeta and 13 Jbeta primers. The protocol was immunoSEQ multiplex PCR, while the TCRdb copy is restricted to in-frame clones and leaves out a portion. Among about 200,000 clones, around 82% were seen once, and the ten largest hold 14%. This entry is derived from a study of cytomegalovirus exposure and HLA in healthy donors. About the study: Earlier work reported approximately 110 million unique TCR beta sequences from 180 million or so T cells.

The sample consisted of PBMCs. The receptor comes from a woman in her twenties or thirties in good health and CMV-seropositive.

DNA for the CDR3: TGTGCCAGCAGCGCCGGAGGAGGGTTCAATGAGCAGTTCTTC. It yields the protein CASSAGGGFNEQFF. The chain combines TRBV5-5 with TRBJ2-1; a possible D gene is TRBD2 (6 bases). Germline CDR1 reads SGHKS; CDR2 reads YYEKEE (reference sequence). This CDR3 spans 14 amino acids. V shed 4 bases and J shed 6 bases, with 14 bases lying between them.